The rows below give T cell receptor beta chains drawn from one sample of a study of T cells in Graves' hyperthyroidism and ophthalmopathy. TCRdb called the multiplex PCR reads again in MiXCR, with one record for every CDR3 protein. The sample has fewer than 350,000 distinct CDR3 sequences; 15% to 20% are singletons. The sequenced sample consisted of blood. These receptors all come from a woman in her forties with Graves' ophthalmopathy. The CDR3 runs from the conserved cysteine through the conserved F or W. D genes are given only for firm matches. Clone sizes are given selectively: once, few, many, or a class where the clone is expanded.

D: .; J: TRBJ2-2; size: many; V: TRBV7-3; CDR3: CASSFDRRNTGELFF; DNA: TGTGCCAGCAGCTTCGACAGGAGGAACACCGGGGAGCTGTTTTTT
D: TRBD1; J: TRBJ1-1; size: many; V: TRBV28; CDR3: CASRTGGAEAFF; DNA: TGTGCCAGCCGTACAGGGGGGGCTGAAGCTTTCTTT
D: .; J: TRBJ2-7; size: many; V: TRBV20-1; CDR3: CSAGITGGAPYEQYF; DNA: TGCAGTGCTGGAATCACAGGGGGGGCTCCCTACGAGCAGTACTTC
D: TRBD1; J: TRBJ2-7; size: .; V: TRBV6-5; CDR3: CASSLQGAPLSEQYF; DNA: TGTGCCAGCAGTCTACAGGGGGCGCCGCTAAGCGAGCAGTACTTC
D: .; J: TRBJ2-4; size: few; V: TRBV28; CDR3: CASSSAADYLAKNIQYF; DNA: TGTGCCAGCAGTTCAGCCGCGGACTACCTAGCCAAAAACATTCAGTACTTC
D: .; J: TRBJ2-7; size: .; V: TRBV3-1; CDR3: CASSQGITAIGGGQYF; DNA: TGTGCCAGCAGCCAAGGCATCACGGCCATTGGAGGCGGGCAGTACTTC
D: .; J: TRBJ1-2; size: .; V: TRBV6-5; CDR3: CASSYSPNYGYTF; DNA: TGTGCCAGCAGTTACTCCCCTAACTATGGCTACACCTTC
D: TRBD1; J: TRBJ1-5; size: many; V: TRBV6-2/TRBV6-3; CDR3: CASRQGERLRPQHF; DNA: TGTGCCAGCAGACAGGGGGAAAGGTTACGGCCCCAGCATTTT
D: TRBD1; J: TRBJ2-2; size: many; V: TRBV5-1; CDR3: CASSLYIVVTGFTGELFF; DNA: TGCGCCAGCAGCTTGTATATCGTAGTGACAGGGTTCACCGGGGAGCTGTTTTTT
D: .; J: TRBJ2-2; size: many; V: TRBV2; CDR3: CASRFSTRGELFF; DNA: TGTGCCAGCCGTTTTTCCACCCGGGGGGAGCTGTTTTTT
D: .; J: TRBJ2-5; size: few; V: TRBV15; CDR3: CATSRDRGTQYF; DNA: TGTGCCACCAGCAGAGATCGGGGGACCCAGTACTTC
D: .; J: TRBJ1-1; size: many; V: TRBV7-2; CDR3: CASSPFGAMNTEAFF; DNA: TGTGCCAGCAGCCCCTTCGGGGCCATGAACACTGAAGCTTTCTTT
D: .; J: TRBJ2-5; size: few; V: TRBV9; CDR3: CASSVGRGSLQETQYF; DNA: TGTGCCAGCAGCGTAGGAAGGGGCAGCCTCCAAGAGACCCAGTACTTC
D: .; J: TRBJ2-7; size: once; V: TRBV28; CDR3: CATLQGYEQYF; DNA: TGTGCCACCCTCCAGGGCTACGAGCAGTACTTC
D: .; J: TRBJ2-7; size: many; V: TRBV6-5; CDR3: CASSYSYGPLYEQYF; DNA: TGTGCCAGCAGTTACTCGTACGGGCCCCTCTACGAGCAGTACTTC
D: .; J: TRBJ1-5; size: many; V: TRBV6-2/TRBV6-3; CDR3: CASRPEGQPQHF; DNA: TGTGCCAGCAGGCCCGAGGGTCAGCCCCAGCATTTT
D: TRBD2; J: TRBJ2-2; size: many; V: TRBV19; CDR3: CATISGSPNTGELFF; DNA: TGTGCCACTATCAGCGGGAGCCCTAACACCGGGGAGCTGTTTTTT
D: .; J: TRBJ1-5; size: many; V: TRBV30; CDR3: CAWSGRRGGNQPQHF; DNA: TGTGCCTGGAGTGGACGGAGGGGGGGCAATCAGCCCCAGCATTTT
D: .; J: TRBJ2-2; size: few; V: TRBV5-5; CDR3: CASSFEGGRTGELFF; DNA: TGTGCCAGCAGCTTTGAGGGGGGCCGGACCGGGGAGCTGTTTTTT
D: TRBD1; J: TRBJ2-5; size: many; V: TRBV15; CDR3: CATSSRDRGSETQYF; DNA: TGTGCCACCAGCAGCCGAGACAGGGGGTCAGAGACCCAGTACTTC
D: .; J: TRBJ1-1; size: few; V: TRBV6-5; CDR3: CASSYSMYRGMDTEAFF; DNA: TGTGCCAGCAGTTACTCGATGTACCGGGGGATGGACACTGAAGCTTTCTTT
D: .; J: TRBJ2-7; size: many; V: TRBV7-2; CDR3: CASSLYGSHEQYF; DNA: TGTGCCAGCAGCTTATACGGTTCCCACGAGCAGTACTTC
D: TRBD2; J: TRBJ2-5; size: many; V: TRBV5-8; CDR3: CASSSGSRGEETQYF; DNA: TGTGCCAGCAGCAGTGGGTCGCGGGGGGAAGAGACCCAGTACTTC
D: .; J: TRBJ2-7; size: many; V: TRBV10-2; CDR3: CASIMGLGRSYEQYF; DNA: TGCGCCAGCATCATGGGACTCGGACGCTCCTACGAGCAGTACTTC
D: .; J: TRBJ2-2; size: .; V: TRBV9; CDR3: CASSVVEGPNTGELFF; DNA: TGTGCCAGCAGCGTAGTAGAGGGGCCGAACACCGGGGAGCTGTTTTTT
D: .; J: TRBJ1-5; size: many; V: TRBV7-2; CDR3: CASSLSRGPGQPQHF; DNA: TGTGCCAGCAGCTTGTCCCGGGGACCAGGACAGCCCCAGCATTTT
D: .; J: TRBJ2-7; size: many; V: TRBV6-5; CDR3: CASSSRDIVGVSYEQYF; DNA: TGTGCCAGCAGTTCGCGGGACATCGTTGGAGTCTCCTACGAGCAGTACTTC
D: TRBD1; J: TRBJ2-5; size: .; V: TRBV29-1; CDR3: CSVGGTGYQETQYF; DNA: TGCAGCGTCGGAGGGACAGGCTACCAAGAGACCCAGTACTTC
D: TRBD2; J: TRBJ2-7; size: many; V: TRBV2; CDR3: CAGGRLAGAYEQYF; DNA: TGTGCCGGCGGGAGACTAGCGGGGGCCTACGAGCAGTACTTC
D: .; J: TRBJ1-3; size: many; V: TRBV9; CDR3: CASSVASSRGAMDTIYF; DNA: TGTGCCAGCAGCGTAGCCTCTTCCCGGGGGGCTATGGACACCATATATTTT
D: TRBD1; J: TRBJ1-5; size: many; V: TRBV6-5; CDR3: CASRDRRYQPQHF; DNA: TGTGCCAGTCGGGACAGGAGGTATCAGCCCCAGCATTTT
D: .; J: TRBJ2-7; size: few; V: TRBV18; CDR3: CASSPPGGHEQYF; DNA: TGTGCCAGCTCACCGCCGGGGGGCCACGAGCAGTACTTC
D: .; J: TRBJ2-2; size: few; V: TRBV20-1; CDR3: CSARESESEGGELYF; DNA: TGCAGTGCTAGGGAGAGCGAGAGTGAGGGCGGGGAGCTGTATTTT
D: .; J: TRBJ1-1; size: many; V: TRBV11-3; CDR3: CASSFSFRRDTIKAFF; DNA: TGTGCCAGCAGCTTTTCCTTCCGCCGGGACACAATTAAAGCTTTCTTT
D: .; J: TRBJ1-2; size: many; V: TRBV12-3/TRBV12-4; CDR3: CASSSQGAGSGYTF; DNA: TGTGCCAGCAGTTCACAGGGTGCGGGTTCGGGCTACACCTTC
D: .; J: TRBJ1-5; size: .; V: TRBV12-3/TRBV12-4; CDR3: CASTDWDQPQHF; DNA: TGTGCCAGCACCGACTGGGATCAGCCCCAGCATTTT
D: .; J: TRBJ2-7; size: many; V: TRBV6-5; CDR3: CASKSDLSSYEQYF; DNA: TGTGCCAGCAAGAGCGACTTAAGCTCCTACGAGCAGTACTTC
D: .; J: TRBJ1-5; size: .; V: TRBV12-3/TRBV12-4; CDR3: CASSDSAGQPQHF; DNA: TGTGCCAGCAGTGATTCTGCGGGTCAGCCCCAGCATTTT
D: .; J: TRBJ2-7; size: many; V: TRBV29-1; CDR3: CSVEDGGTPYEQYF; DNA: TGCAGCGTTGAAGATGGGGGGACCCCATACGAGCAGTACTTC
D: TRBD1; J: TRBJ2-2; size: many; V: TRBV20-1; CDR3: CSARPDRGDTGELFF; DNA: TGCAGTGCTAGACCTGACAGGGGTGACACCGGGGAGCTGTTTTTT
D: TRBD2; J: TRBJ2-7; size: .; V: TRBV12-3/TRBV12-4; CDR3: CASSFGTTLDEQYF; DNA: TGTGCCAGCAGTTTCGGGACTACCCTCGACGAGCAGTACTTC
D: TRBD1; J: TRBJ2-6; size: many; V: TRBV2; CDR3: CASSEAQGAGANVLTF; DNA: TGTGCCAGCAGTGAAGCGCAGGGGGCTGGGGCCAACGTCCTGACTTTC
D: .; J: TRBJ2-2; size: many; V: TRBV2; CDR3: CASSVGSGNTGELFF; DNA: TGTGCCAGCAGCGTCGGGTCGGGGAACACCGGGGAGCTGTTTTTT
D: TRBD1; J: TRBJ2-2; size: many; V: TRBV12-3/TRBV12-4; CDR3: CASSLPDRAAGELFF; DNA: TGTGCCAGCAGTTTACCGGACAGGGCGGCCGGGGAGCTGTTTTTT